What follows are 28 T cell receptor beta chains derived from one specimen sequenced in a study of OX40 agonist ivuxolimab in advanced cancers. Receptor libraries were prepared by the immunoSEQ multiplex PCR assay. TCRdb stores this immuneACCESS table with in-frame sequences only. Part of the clones is absent; in the studies checked, under half of the shortfall reflects unresolved V genes, and no reason is known for the rest. The sample includes tens of thousands of clones, with more than 75% observed a single time. 10% to 12% of the sample belongs to the ten largest clones. This sample comprised CD4+ or CD8+ T cells sorted from blood, obtained in a trial of the OX40 agonist ivuxolimab. These receptors originate from an adult with an advanced solid tumor such as melanoma, head and neck, liver or kidney cancer.

J is TRBJ2-1 and V is TRBV5-1; TRBD2 matches at 11 bases. J gave up 1 base and V 4 bases, and 13 bases lay outside the gene matches. Germline CDR1 and CDR2: SGHRS and YFSETQ. This CDR3 comprises 19 residues. CDR3 region: CASSPSGASGRYSYNEQFF. The CDR3 DNA sequence: TGCGCCAGCAGCCCTTCCGGGGCTAGCGGGAGGTATTCCTACAATGAGCAGTTCTTC.

This rearrangement joins TRBV30 to TRBJ1-1; D remains ambiguous. With 5 bases removed from V and 1 base from J, the gap between germline ends came to 20 bases. The CDR3 sequence is 16 residues long. CDR1 is GTSNPN, CDR2 SVGIG, per germline (reference sequence). The CDR3 DNA reads as TGTGCCTGGGCCCCAATAGGCGGGCCTCGGAACACTGAAGCTTTCTTT. It codes for CAWAPIGGPRNTEAFF.

The genes are TRBV2 and TRBJ1-4, with D unclear. With 3 bases removed from V and 0 bases from J, the gap between germline ends came to 20 bases. The CDR3 totals 19 residues. The V gene's germline CDR1 is SNHLY and CDR2 FYNNEI. CDR3 bases: TGTGCCAGCAGTGACGGGGATACCGTCGTGAAATCAACTAATGAAAAACTGTTTTTT. As protein: CASSDGDTVVKSTNEKLFF.

The chain uses TRBV4-2 and TRBJ2-5; 9 bases align to TRBD2. Germline V lookup: CDR1 LGHNA, CDR2 YNFKEQ. J lost 1 base, V lost 2 bases, and 5 bases had no gene match. The CDR3 is 16 amino acids. The chain's CDR3 is CASSQPFSGSQETQYF. For the CDR3, the DNA is TGTGCCAGCAGCCAACCCTTTAGCGGGAGCCAAGAGACCCAGTACTTC.

V gene TRBV30 combines with J gene TRBJ1-4; 7 bases align to TRBD1. The germline gives CDR1 GTSNPN, CDR2 SVGIG (reference sequence). V trimming: 3 bases; J trimming: 4 bases; junction bases outside the gene matches: 8. CDR3 length: 15 residues. The CDR3 coding sequence is TGTGCCTGGAGGGGCCGGACAGGTTTTAATGAAAAACTGTTTTTT. Translated: CAWRGRTGFNEKLFF.

The chain couples TRBV5-1 to TRBJ2-7; D is undetermined. Germline V CDR1 and CDR2: SGHRS, YFSETQ. This CDR3 comprises 13 residues. With 0 bases removed from V and 2 bases from J, the gap between germline ends came to 6 bases. CDR3 protein: CASSLVGTYEQYF. CDR3 sequence (DNA): TGCGCCAGCAGCTTGGTAGGGACCTACGAGCAGTACTTC. The full variable domain, rest sourced from reference TRBV5-1 and TRBJ2-7, is KAGVTQTPRYLIKTRGQQVTLSCSPISGHRSVSWYQQTPGQGLQFLFEYFSETQRNKGNFPGRFSGRQFSNSRSEMNVSTLELGDSALYLCASSLVGTYEQYFGPGTRLTVT.

This chain uses TRBV27 with TRBJ2-7; 10 bases fit TRBD2. The germline CDR1 and CDR2 sequences are MNHEY and SMNVEV (reference sequence). The V and J ends lost 3 bases and 6 bases, in that order; junction bases with no gene match: 8. The CDR3 totals 15 residues. The DNA of the CDR3 is TGTGCCAGCAGTTTCCAAAGCGGGGGGGATGGCGAGCAGTACTTC. Amino acid sequence: CASSFQSGGDGEQYF.

The chain uses TRBV5-3 and TRBJ1-5; D call uncertain. TRBV5-3 is an ORF; its function is uncertain. Trimming took off 0 bases at V and 9 bases at J, with 19 bases between the two ends. The CDR3 runs to 16 residues. This CDR3 is CARSLAWRVYGGPQHF. The CDR3 DNA reads as TGTGCCAGAAGCTTGGCCTGGAGGGTGTACGGCGGGCCCCAGCATTTT.

V and J are TRBV1 and TRBJ2-7; the table's TRBD1 call for D was not verified on the DNA. TRBV1 is noted as a pseudogene. CDR3 length: 14 residues. CDR3 DNA sequence: TGCACCAGCAGCCAATGCAGGGCCGCCTACGAGCAGTACTTC. It yields the protein CTSSQCRAAYEQYF.

The chain carries TRBV9 and TRBJ2-1, with TRBD2 identical over 7 bases. The ends lost 3 bases at V and 6 bases at J; junction bases unmatched: 9. The CDR3 is made up of 15 amino acids. CDR1 and CDR2 (germline): SGDLS, YYNGEE. CDR3 in amino acids: CASSGTPGLPNEQFF. The CDR3 DNA follows: TGTGCCAGCAGCGGCACCCCGGGACTACCCAATGAGCAGTTCTTC.

The chain is built from TRBV13 and TRBJ1-3, with no clear D. This CDR3 is built from 12 residues. CDR1 PRHDT and CDR2 FYEKMQ come from the germline V gene (reference sequence). The ends were cut back, 3 bases at V and 7 bases at J, with 7 bases in the middle. The CDR3 DNA reads as TGTGCCAGCAGCTTGGAGGAGAACACCATATATTTT. Translating it yields CASSLEENTIYF.

This clone has just one count. The CDR3 spells CASSPKPGSGELFF. The CDR3, as DNA: TGTGCCAGCAGCCCTAAACCGGGGTCGGGGGAGCTGTTTTTT. The V call is TRBV14, the J call TRBJ2-2, with D possibly TRBD2 on 5 matching bases. V was shortened by 4 bases and J by 8 bases, with 14 bases between the two germline ends. The V gene's germline CDR1 is SGHDN and CDR2 FVKESK. The CDR3 is 14 amino acids.

The chain recombines TRBV30 with TRBJ1-2; D remains ambiguous. Trimming removed 8 bases at V and 3 bases at J, with 16 bases between. Germline values: CDR1 GTSNPN, CDR2 SVGIG (reference sequence). This CDR3 spans 13 amino acids. The CDR3 coding sequence is TGTGCCGTAATATTGAACAGCTACTATGGCTACACCTTC. Amino acid sequence: CAVILNSYYGYTF.

The chain links TRBV19 to TRBJ2-7, with a possible D match to TRBD1 (6 bases). The CDR3 covers 13 residues. Germline-derived CDR1 and CDR2 are LNHDA and SQIVND (reference sequence). V dropped 5 bases and J dropped 7 bases, with 15 bases sitting between them. The CDR3 DNA reads as TGTGCCAGTAGTCCGGACAGCCCCGCGGAGCAGTACTTC. Protein product: CASSPDSPAEQYF.

The chain couples TRBV2 to TRBJ2-3; D is unresolved. Trimming removed 3 bases at V and 4 bases at J, with 14 bases between. CDR3 size: 15 residues. Germline values: CDR1 SNHLY, CDR2 FYNNEI. The CDR3 is CASSDVRAVPDTQYF. The CDR3 region has the DNA TGTGCCAGCAGTGATGTAAGGGCTGTGCCAGATACGCAGTATTTT.

V and J are TRBV10-3 and TRBJ1-1; 10 nucleotides align to TRBD1. CDR3 size: 16 residues. V lost 8 bases and J lost 3; bases outside the gene matches: 12. The germline gives CDR1 ENHRY, CDR2 SYGVKD. The chain's CDR3 is CAIGDRGLPGDTEAFF. In DNA, the CDR3 is TGTGCCATCGGGGACAGGGGCCTTCCGGGGGACACTGAAGCTTTCTTT.

The V and J genes are TRBV2 and TRBJ1-2; TRBD1 aligns across 7 bases. The CDR3 has 17 residues. In germline, CDR1 is SNHLY, CDR2 FYNNEI. With 4 bases clipped from V and 1 base from J, the junction kept 12 bases outside the gene matches. The CDR3 sequence: CASSVSSEGAFNYGYTF. CDR3 coding DNA: TGTGCCAGCAGTGTCTCAAGTGAGGGGGCCTTTAACTATGGCTACACCTTC.

This clone was picked up one time. The CDR3 DNA follows: TGTGCCAGTAGTATCACCCGAACCGGGACAGGGGTCTACGAGCAGTACTTC. This sequence encodes CASSITRTGTGVYEQYF. The V gene is TRBV19, the J gene TRBJ2-7, with 10 bases matching TRBD1. Germline lookup yields CDR1 LNHDA and CDR2 SQIVND (reference sequence). The CDR3 consists of 17 residues. With 3 bases clipped from V and 3 bases from J, the junction kept 11 bases outside the gene matches.

This clone was observed once. V gene TRBV4-1 combines with J gene TRBJ2-3; no clear D gene. The germline V gene encodes CDR1 MGHRA and CDR2 YSYEKL. The CDR3 runs to 12 residues. Trimming took 3 bases from V and 4 from J, leaving 5 bases between them. The CDR3 here is CASSHPADTQYF. DNA of the CDR3: TGCGCCAGCAGCCATCCTGCAGATACGCAGTATTTT.

This clone was observed a few times. The CDR3 is CASSLGGDGSPLHF. In DNA, the CDR3 is TGTGCCAGCAGCTTAGGGGGCGATGGATCACCCCTCCACTTT. The V and J genes are TRBV7-9 and TRBJ1-6; D might be TRBD1 (5 bases). V shed 1 base and J shed 10 bases, with 11 bases lying between them. There are 14 residues in the CDR3. From germline, CDR1 is SEHNR and CDR2 FQNEAQ (reference sequence).

As regards this clone: This same CDR3 is encoded by further DNA sequences in the sample. The chain is built from TRBV19 and TRBJ1-1; 8 nucleotides match TRBD1. In germline, CDR1 is LNHDA, CDR2 SQIVND (reference sequence). The CDR3 contains 16 residues. The trim removed 10 bases at V and 4 bases at J, leaving 17 bases unmatched. The CDR3 sequence is CATRPRPQGAVTEAFF. The CDR3 DNA is TGTGCCACCAGGCCACGCCCTCAGGGGGCGGTCACTGAAGCTTTCTTT. Using reference TRBV19 and TRBJ1-1 for the parts outside the CDR3, the full variable domain is DGGITQSPKYLFRKEGQNVTLSCEQNLNHDAMYWYRQDPGQGLRLIYYSQIVNDFQKGDIAEGYSVSREKKESFPLTVTSAQKNPTAFYLCATRPRPQGAVTEAFFGQGTRLTVV.

The V gene is TRBV7-8, the J gene TRBJ2-5; 12 nucleotides align to TRBD2. CDR1 is SGHVS, CDR2 FQNEAQ, per germline. With 7 bases clipped from V and 2 bases from J, the junction kept 8 bases outside the gene matches. This CDR3 has 16 amino acids. CDR3 in amino acids: CASTRLAGAGQETQYF. As DNA, the CDR3 is TGTGCCAGCACCAGACTAGCGGGAGCGGGGCAAGAGACCCAGTACTTC.

The V and J genes are TRBV15 and TRBJ1-1; D not resolved. The V and J ends lost 7 bases and 4 bases respectively, with 7 bases between them. From germline, CDR1 is LNHNV and CDR2 YYDKDF (reference sequence). CDR3 length: 11 amino acids. DNA for the CDR3: TGTGCCACCACGTCGGGCACTGAAGCTTTCTTT. It encodes CATTSGTEAFF.

The chain combines TRBV25-1 with TRBJ1-2, with D perhaps matching TRBD1 (5 bases). Germline CDR1 is MGHDK and CDR2 is SYGVNS. CDR3 size: 12 residues. V dropped 5 bases and J dropped 7 bases, with 11 bases sitting between them. The CDR3 nucleotides are TGTGCCAGCAGTCTAGGAAGGGGTGGCTACACCTTC. Protein product: CASSLGRGGYTF.

The chain combines TRBV16 with TRBJ1-3, with D hard to call. The V gene's germline CDR1 is KGHSY and CDR2 FQNENV. V dropped 0 bases and J dropped 3 bases, with 18 bases sitting between them. This CDR3 is built from 18 residues. For the CDR3, the DNA is TGTGCCAGCAGCCAATCGGATCGTCGGGAGGGTGGTGGAAACACCATATATTTT. Translation gives CASSQSDRREGGGNTIYF.

The chain has TRBV4-1 and TRBJ2-5; unclear D gene. Looked up from germline, CDR1 is MGHRA and CDR2 is YSYEKL. The CDR3 loop spans 13 amino acids. The V gene lost 1 base and the J gene lost 5 bases, with 8 bases spanning the gap. The CDR3 region has the DNA TGCGCCAGCAGCCAAGTCGTTGGGGAGACCCAGTACTTC. This codes for CASSQVVGETQYF.

The chain joins TRBV11-2 to TRBJ2-7, with D tentatively TRBD2 (5 bases). The germline V and J ends were trimmed by 0 bases and 0 bases, with 12 bases remaining between them. This CDR3 is 16 amino acids long. CDR1 SGHAT and CDR2 FQNNGV come from the germline V gene. The CDR3 DNA follows: TGTGCCAGCAGCTTAGAATTGGGCGGGCGCTCCTACGAGCAGTACTTC. It codes for CASSLELGGRSYEQYF.

The chain uses TRBV2 and TRBJ1-1; 9 bases match TRBD1. V lost 6 bases and J lost 5; bases outside the gene matches: 4. This CDR3 region has 13 residues. Germline V lookup: CDR1 SNHLY, CDR2 FYNNEI. This chain's CDR3 is CASRDRGRTEAFF. The CDR3 nucleotides are TGTGCCAGCAGGGACAGGGGCCGAACTGAAGCTTTCTTT. Full variable domain (outside the CDR3, taken from reference TRBV2 and TRBJ1-1): EPEVTQTPSHQVTQMGQEVILRCVPISNHLYFYWYRQILGQKVEFLVSFYNNEISEKSEIFDDQFSVERPDGSNFTLKIRSTKLEDSAMYFCASRDRGRTEAFFGQGTRLTVV.